This TCR beta chain emerged from a study of T-cell memory formation after mild COVID-19. The wider study: Clusters were largely donor specific.

CDR1 and CDR2 from the germline V gene are LGHDT and YNNKEL (reference sequence). This CDR3 has 15 amino acids. V dropped 4 bases and J dropped 3 bases, with 13 bases sitting between them. On this clonotype itself: Its antigen is undetermined.

TCRdb ran MiXCR on the 5' RACE reads and lists one entry per CDR3 protein. Altogether around 200,000 distinct CDR3 sequences are present, around 30% being singletons, with the ten largest covering approximately 10%. Findings and caveats of the study: CD4+ contracting clones lay mainly in CM and EM, CD8+ ones in EMRA. The study detected some responding clones in pre-infection memory, suggesting cross-reactive memory joined. CD4/CD8 balance held among clones contracting day 15 to 85, and later expanders leaned CD4+.

This TCR derives from an adult woman who had mild COVID-19 (a few samples of this study predate the infection). Cell type and time point are not known. Sequenced: PBMCs or a T cell subset sorted from them (not recorded which). This chain connects TRBV3-1 to TRBJ2-1; D is unclear. In DNA form, the CDR3 reads TGTGCCAGCAGCCCTTGGACGGGCAACTACAATGAGCAGTTCTTC. This codes for CASSPWTGNYNEQFF.